The clone carrying this TCR beta chain has a handful of counts. This sample stems from a study of patients and donors after allogeneic stem cell transplantation. From germline, CDR1 is MGHRA and CDR2 YSYEKL. With 5 bases removed from V and 1 base from J, the gap between germline ends came to 14 bases. This CDR3 region has 15 residues. Each CDR3 protein is one row after TCRdb ran MiXCR on the RT-PCR reads. This sample has 800,000 to 1,000,000 distinct CDR3 sequences, with approximately 18% found just once. The sequenced material came from blood, either unsorted or a sorted T cell fraction (not recorded which). The J gene is TRBJ2-5, the V gene TRBV4-1; D is possibly TRBD2 (5 bases). The clonotype originates from a human donor who was either an allogeneic HSCT recipient or a stem cell or donor lymphocyte infusion donor (not recorded which). It is not recorded whose cells these are; they may come from a transplant donor. CDR3 in amino acids: CASSVQRRTQETQYF. CDR3 nucleotide sequence: TGCGCCAGCAGCGTCCAGCGGCGCACCCAAGAGACCCAGTACTTC.